This is a list of T cell receptor beta chains from one sample in a study of control samples from healthy donors and cancer patients. Data came from immunoSEQ multiplex PCR; TCRdb stores just in-frame clones and leaves some out. The table has around 80,000 clones, roughly 89% seen once. Sequencing used blood. All receptors derive from a man aged 45-60 years in good health. The CDR3 runs from the conserved cysteine through the conserved F or W. The D gene is left open where the match is weak.

.,TRBJ1-4,TRBV4-1,CASSQSDRTNEKLFF,TGCGCCAGCAGCCAATCCGACAGAACTAATGAAAAACTGTTTTTT
.,TRBJ2-3,TRBV9,CASSVALGTDTQYF,TGTGCCAGCAGCGTAGCTCTGGGGACAGATACGCAGTATTTT
TRBD1,TRBJ1-2,TRBV10-3,CAIRDRSYGYTF,TGTGCCATCAGGGACAGGTCCTATGGCTACACCTTC
.,TRBJ2-3,TRBV5-1,CASSPDHYTDTQYF,TGCGCCAGCAGCCCTGACCATTACACAGATACGCAGTATTTT
.,TRBJ1-6,TRBV12-3/TRBV12-4,CASSLRGSPLHF,TGTGCCAGCAGTTTGCGGGGATCACCCCTCCACTTT
.,TRBJ1-2,TRBV27,CASSPVRDTYGYTF,TGTGCCAGCAGTCCCGTGAGAGACACCTATGGCTACACCTTC
TRBD2,TRBJ2-3,TRBV6-5,CASSRGLAGSDTQYF,TGTGCCAGCAGTCGCGGACTAGCGGGGTCTGATACGCAGTATTTT
TRBD2,TRBJ2-7,TRBV6-5,CASSYREGYEQYF,TGTGCCAGCAGTTACAGGGAGGGCTACGAGCAGTACTTC
TRBD2,TRBJ2-1,TRBV5-1,CASSLLAGGYNEQFF,TGCGCCAGCAGCTTGCTAGCGGGGGGTTACAATGAGCAGTTCTTC
TRBD1,TRBJ2-7,TRBV24-1,CATSSTGVDEQYF,TGTGCCACCAGTTCGACAGGGGTCGACGAGCAGTACTTC
TRBD1,TRBJ2-5,TRBV6-5,CASTSGTGFQETQYF,TGTGCCAGCACCTCGGGGACAGGGTTCCAAGAGACCCAGTACTTC